The T cell receptor (beta chain) under discussion was sequenced for a study of response to subunit inactivated influenza vaccine. One entry per CDR3 protein, called by TCRdb with MiXCR from the RT-PCR reads. The top ten clones hold roughly 12% of a sample with under 200,000 distinct CDR3 sequences, roughly a tenth of them seen once. To note about this clonotype: Its cognate antigen is unknown.

This CDR3 has 14 amino acids. Looked up from germline, CDR1 is MNHEY and CDR2 is SVGEGT. Germline trimming cut 2 bases from V and 9 bases from J; bases unmatched to any gene: 5. General observations from the study: The authors put forward the suggestion that each seasonal influenza vaccination may bring in only a limited number of new T cells.

The V call is TRBV6-2 or TRBV6-3, the J call TRBJ2-1, with 9 bases lining up with TRBD1. This TCR was recovered from a man aged 50-60 years who received an inactivated influenza vaccine. The sample here was non-naive T cells sorted from PBMCs, taken about 40 days after vaccination. CDR3 coding DNA: TGTGCCAGCAGTTACGGGACAGGGAAGAGTGAGCAGTTCTTC. It is translated as CASSYGTGKSEQFF.